This TCR beta chain was identified during a study of cytomegalovirus exposure and HLA in healthy donors. Notes on the study in general: Segments of the TCR beta V type were, in most cases, productive about 87% or about 30% of the time in an earlier analysis. HLA alleles were associated with 15,000 to 20,000 TCR beta sequences in a later analysis at 0.05 false discovery rate. Roughly uniform sequencing depth across donors was assumed, possibly incorrectly.

The CDR3 extends over 14 amino acids. Germline V gene sequence: CDR1 SGHNT, CDR2 YYREEE (reference sequence). J gave up 9 bases and V 4 bases, and 6 bases lay outside the gene matches. Both 60 Vbeta primers and 13 Jbeta primers went into the PCR. TCRdb keeps only in-frame clones here, not all; method: immunoSEQ multiplex PCR. The profile shows approximately 190,000 clones, more than 65% of them singletons. On this clone: The antigen is undetermined.

The chain couples TRBV5-4 to TRBJ1-6; 8 positions match TRBD1. Sample: PBMCs. The receptor comes from a young woman in good health and CMV-seropositive. The CDR3 coding sequence is TGTGCCAGCAGCCTGGACAGGGAAGGTTCACCCCTCCACTTT. This sequence encodes CASSLDREGSPLHF.